Listed below are T cell receptor beta chains from one sample, sequenced in a study of blood T cell repertoires in COVID-19. Generated by immunoSEQ multiplex PCR, the TCRdb table keeps only in-frame clones and is missing some. The sample carries 120,000 or so clones, 85% to 90% recorded once. The material sequenced was peripheral blood. The receptors here all came from an older man who had recovered from COVID-19. CDR3s include the opening cysteine and the closing phenylalanine or tryptophan. Rows give clone size only sometimes, using once, few, many, or a class for an expanded clone.

TRBV6-5	-	TRBJ1-2	CASKAATRRNGYTF
TRBV6-5	few	TRBJ2-7	CAISGTILGEQYF
TRBV11-2	-	TRBJ2-7	CASSLRTGTSSYEQYF
TRBV4-2	-	TRBJ1-6	CASSQDGSTSYNSPLHF
TRBV12-5	-	TRBJ2-7	CASGYSRQDLYEQYF
TRBV19	-	TRBJ1-5	CASTTRGTSNQPQHF
TRBV9	-	TRBJ1-5	CASSVVIGWGQENQPQHF
TRBV2	-	TRBJ2-7	CASTVSSYEQYF
TRBV4-2	-	TRBJ2-1	CASSQEIAQSYNEQFF
TRBV5-1	-	TRBJ2-2	CASSSLAGGTSGELFF
TRBV4-2	-	TRBJ2-7	CASSHVGDSYEQYF
TRBV6-2/TRBV6-3	-	TRBJ2-5	CASSWGLTAQYF
TRBV24-1	once	TRBJ1-2	CATSIDEKGYTF
TRBV7-9	-	TRBJ1-3	CASSPLSGNTIYF
TRBV28	-	TRBJ2-7	CASIGGTGLRKQYF
TRBV24-1	-	TRBJ2-5	CATSDTRGEEETQYF
TRBV9	-	TRBJ1-5	CASSASGERSNQPQHF
TRBV18	-	TRBJ1-1	CASSQGTGEGAFF
TRBV30	-	TRBJ2-1	CAWSKGLAGGPLSSYNEQFF
TRBV11-2	few	TRBJ2-2	CASSGRWLFF
TRBV7-9	-	TRBJ1-2	CASSADRGVRGYTF
TRBV20-1	-	TRBJ2-5	CSASKRETQYF
TRBV20-1	-	TRBJ1-2	CSAYRAGGYTF
TRBV30	-	TRBJ2-1	CAWSVGGLGSSSYNEQFF
TRBV11-3	few	TRBJ2-3	CASSSSSADTQYF
TRBV7-3	-	TRBJ1-6	CASSTTGGANSPLHF
TRBV28	-	TRBJ1-2	CASSLRDSYGYTF
TRBV6-5	-	TRBJ2-1	CASSPGTGDNEQFF
TRBV5-1	-	TRBJ1-4	CASSLEPGRGEKLFF
TRBV30	-	TRBJ1-2	CAWSVIGVAGYTF